Listed below are T cell receptor beta chains from one sample, sequenced in a study of response to subunit inactivated influenza vaccine. TCRdb fed the RT-PCR reads into MiXCR, producing one record per CDR3 protein. The top ten hold about an eighth of the sample, which has hundreds of thousands of distinct CDR3 sequences, around 8% seen once. Source: PBMCs from blood, taken roughly 24 months after vaccination. Source of these receptors: a man between 50 and 69 years old who received an inactivated influenza vaccine. Each CDR3 is given with its conserved first and last residue. Each record gives: clone size, V gene, J gene, D gene, CDR3 DNA, CDR3 protein. The D gene is left open where the match is weak. Size values are once, few and many counts, or a class for expanded clones, and some rows have none.

size: many
V: TRBV5-6
J: TRBJ1-5
D: NA
DNA: TGTGCCAGCAGCTTGAGCGCCGATCAGCCCCAGCATTTT
CDR3: CASSLSADQPQHF

size: few
V: TRBV3-1
J: TRBJ2-7
D: NA
DNA: TGTGCCAGCAGCCAATTTCCTGACGAGCAGTACTTC
CDR3: CASSQFPDEQYF

size: few
V: TRBV20-1
J: TRBJ1-2
D: TRBD1
DNA: TGCAGTGTCTCGGGACAGGGACATAGCTCCTATGGCTACACCTTC
CDR3: CSVSGQGHSSYGYTF

size: few
V: TRBV21-1
J: TRBJ1-2
D: NA
DNA: TGTGCCAGCAGAGTCATACAGGGGCATAGCTATGGCTACACCTTC
CDR3: CASRVIQGHSYGYTF

size: NA
V: TRBV12-3/TRBV12-4
J: TRBJ1-4
D: TRBD1
DNA: TGTGCCAGCAGCCAGGGACAGATGAATGAAAAACTGTTTTTT
CDR3: CASSQGQMNEKLFF

size: few
V: TRBV3-1
J: TRBJ2-4
D: TRBD2
DNA: TGTGCCAGCAGCCAGATTAGCGGGGGTCATCGAAACATTCAGTACTTC
CDR3: CASSQISGGHRNIQYF

size: NA
V: TRBV20-1
J: TRBJ2-7
D: TRBD1
DNA: TGCAGTGCTAGAGAGACAGGGGGCTTTTACGAGCAGTACTTC
CDR3: CSARETGGFYEQYF

size: NA
V: TRBV3-1
J: TRBJ1-2
D: NA
DNA: TGTGCCAGCAGCCAAGGGGGGGGGTCTGGCTACACCTTC
CDR3: CASSQGGGSGYTF

size: many
V: TRBV29-1
J: TRBJ2-1
D: TRBD2
DNA: TGCAGCGGTAGCGGGAGATCCTACAATGAGCAGTTCTTC
CDR3: CSGSGRSYNEQFF

size: NA
V: TRBV2
J: TRBJ2-7
D: TRBD1
DNA: TGTGCCAGCAGCCCATCCGGACAGGGCCCCTACGAGCAGTACTTC
CDR3: CASSPSGQGPYEQYF

size: many
V: TRBV29-1
J: TRBJ2-1
D: NA
DNA: TGCAGCGTATCGAGGGGAACGTCCTACAATGAGCAGTTCTTC
CDR3: CSVSRGTSYNEQFF

size: NA
V: TRBV5-6
J: TRBJ2-7
D: NA
DNA: TGTGCCAGCAGCTATGGGGGGGCGCGGTACGAGCAGTACTTC
CDR3: CASSYGGARYEQYF

size: NA
V: TRBV14
J: TRBJ2-7
D: NA
DNA: TGTGCCAGCAGCCAAGGCTATAGCGAGCAGTACTTC
CDR3: CASSQGYSEQYF

size: few
V: TRBV2
J: TRBJ1-6
D: NA
DNA: TGTGCCAGCACTGGATCCGGGGTTAATTCACCCCTCCACTTT
CDR3: CASTGSGVNSPLHF

size: NA
V: TRBV6-1
J: TRBJ2-1
D: TRBD2
DNA: TGTGCCAGCAGTCCCCCGACTAGCGGGAGATATTACAATGAGCAGTTCTTC
CDR3: CASSPPTSGRYYNEQFF

size: few
V: TRBV6-1
J: TRBJ1-4
D: NA
DNA: TGTGCCAGCAGTCTCTCAACGACCCGGGGACTGTTTTTT
CDR3: CASSLSTTRGLFF

size: few
V: TRBV20-1
J: TRBJ2-7
D: NA
DNA: TGCAGTGCCCAGCGGACTCACCTCTACGAGCAGTACTTC
CDR3: CSAQRTHLYEQYF

size: NA
V: TRBV20-1
J: TRBJ2-7
D: NA
DNA: TGCAGTGCTAGTAGGTGGGGGGTGAACGAGCAGTACTTC
CDR3: CSASRWGVNEQYF

size: NA
V: TRBV5-1
J: TRBJ1-4
D: NA
DNA: TGCGCCAGCAGCTTGGGCAGGGTTGGTGAAAAACTGTTTTTT
CDR3: CASSLGRVGEKLFF

size: NA
V: TRBV5-6
J: TRBJ1-2
D: NA
DNA: TGTGCTCCCAGTCGAGGGCCTGGCTACACCTTC
CDR3: CAPSRGPGYTF

size: few
V: TRBV7-2
J: TRBJ2-7
D: NA
DNA: TGTGCCAGCAAGATGGACAGACTGAGCTACGAGCAGTACTTC
CDR3: CASKMDRLSYEQYF

size: many
V: TRBV20-1
J: TRBJ2-5
D: NA
DNA: TGCAGTGCCCCCCGGGGGCACGAGACCCAGTACTTC
CDR3: CSAPRGHETQYF

size: NA
V: TRBV20-1
J: TRBJ2-3
D: NA
DNA: TGCAGTGCTAGAGATCCATTTACAGATACGCAGTATTTT
CDR3: CSARDPFTDTQYF

size: NA
V: TRBV7-8
J: TRBJ2-1
D: NA
DNA: TGTGCCAGCAGCTTATTTTTTGAGGGAGGCCGAGTGGACTTC
CDR3: CASSLFFEGGRVDF

size: many
V: TRBV10-3
J: TRBJ2-3
D: NA
DNA: TGTGCCATCAGTGAGTCGCGATCCACGAATCCGTATTTT
CDR3: CAISESRSTNPYF

size: few
V: TRBV7-3
J: TRBJ2-3
D: NA
DNA: TGTGCCAGCAGCCCCTTAGGGGTCCAGACAGATACGCAGTATTTT
CDR3: CASSPLGVQTDTQYF

size: many
V: TRBV6-2/TRBV6-3
J: TRBJ2-1
D: TRBD1
DNA: TGTGCCAGCAAGGGGGCAAACTCCTACAATGAGCAGTTCTTC
CDR3: CASKGANSYNEQFF

size: NA
V: TRBV27
J: TRBJ1-2
D: TRBD1
DNA: TGTGCCAGCAGTCGGGACAGGGGAAATGGCTACACCTTC
CDR3: CASSRDRGNGYTF

size: many
V: TRBV12-3/TRBV12-4
J: TRBJ2-1
D: TRBD2
DNA: TGTGCCAGCAGTTGGGCGGGGGGCTCCTACAATGAGCAGTTCTTC
CDR3: CASSWAGGSYNEQFF

size: NA
V: TRBV4-2
J: TRBJ2-2
D: TRBD2
DNA: TGTGCCAGCAGCCAAGATCACCCTTTTTCGGCGGGGGGCGGGGAGCTGTTTTTT
CDR3: CASSQDHPFSAGGGELFF

size: many
V: TRBV5-5
J: TRBJ2-3
D: NA
DNA: TGTGCCAGCAGTCTGACGATTAATGGGGATACGCAGTATTTT
CDR3: CASSLTINGDTQYF

size: few
V: TRBV6-6
J: TRBJ2-7
D: TRBD2
DNA: TGTGCCACGGGACTAGCGGGGGTCTACGAGCAGTACTTC
CDR3: CATGLAGVYEQYF

size: few
V: TRBV7-2
J: TRBJ2-3
D: TRBD1
DNA: TGTGCCAGCAGCCAAGCCGGGGGACAGGGGAACACAGATACGCAGTATTTT
CDR3: CASSQAGGQGNTDTQYF